This TCR beta chain was captured in a study of T cell changes during pregnancy in multiple sclerosis. Measured with immunoSEQ multiplex PCR; TCRdb has only the in-frame clones, and not every one. The sample consists of tens of thousands of clones, roughly nine tenths of them appearing once. J gave up 1 base and V 4 bases, and 11 bases lay outside the gene matches. The CDR3 totals 17 residues. Germline lookup yields CDR1 MNHNS and CDR2 SASEGT. This TCR derives from a female donor in good health, enrolled as a control in a pregnancy study. The genes are TRBV6-1 and TRBJ2-7; 9 nucleotides match TRBD1. This specimen was peripheral blood, taken after pregnancy. The CDR3 DNA sequence: TGTGCCAGCAGTGTCCTGAGGGGACAGGGTACATCCTACGAGCAGTACTTC. Amino acid sequence: CASSVLRGQGTSYEQYF.